These 14 T cell receptor beta chains were sequenced from one sample in a study of blood T cells in healthy people across ages (dated by TCRdb to between 2014 and 2017). The library was prepared using 5' RACE. Sequenced on an Illumina HiSeq 2500. A second PCR of roughly 7 to 11 cycles was performed with a sample-barcoded 5' primer and a J-beta primer mix. The public sequencing data were trimmed at Q25 with fastp and processed into clonotypes with MiXCR by TCRdb, which kept only in-frame beta chains. CDR3 protein duplicates are merged, each entry listing the most common genes and DNA. The sample table holds 650,000 or so distinct CDR3 sequences, of which approximately 52% were seen once. Roughly 13% of the sample belongs to the ten largest clones. Sequenced sample: blood. Receptors originate from a woman older than 75 in good health.

This clonotype was found many times. A clone one base away is much larger, so this may be a read error. The chain carries TRBV20-1 and TRBJ2-5; no definite D call. Germline values: CDR1 DFQATT, CDR2 SNEGSKA (reference sequence). Trimming took off 3 bases at V and 11 bases at J, with 22 bases between the two ends. The CDR3 runs 14 residues. The CDR3, as DNA: TGCAGTGCTAGTAACCCAGTAGCAGGCAATGAGCAGTACTTC. Translated, it gives CSASNPVAGNEQYF.

This chain links TRBV2 with TRBJ1-6; D perhaps matches TRBD1 (5 bases). Trimming pared 2 bases from V and 5 bases from J, leaving 13 bases between. Germline V gene lookup returns CDR1 SNHLY and CDR2 FYNNEI. This CDR3 has 16 residues. The DNA of the CDR3 is TGTGCCAGCAGTGAAAGGGGCAGCCTCAATAATTCACCCCTCCACTTT. Its translation is CASSERGSLNNSPLHF.

In its sample, this clonotype was seen a few times. The chain carries TRBV12-3 or TRBV12-4 and TRBJ1-1; no firm D call. This CDR3 region has 13 residues. Trimming shortened V by 2 bases and J by 1 base, and 5 bases separated the two germline ends. CDR3 residues: CASSLPPNTEAFF. Written as DNA, the CDR3 is TGTGCCAGCAGTTTACCTCCGAACACTGAAGCTTTCTTT.

This clonotype was counted between two and nine times. A much larger clone is a single base away; this may be a read error. The rearrangement joins TRBV20-1 to TRBJ2-2; TRBD1 is a possible D gene (6 bases). Germline loops: CDR1 DFQATT, CDR2 SNEGSKA (reference sequence). The V end lost 5 bases, the J end lost 2 bases, and 9 bases lay between the germline ends. This CDR3 spans 13 amino acids. CDR3 bases: TGCAGTGCTGGGGACAAAAACACCGGGGAGCTGTTTTTT. It encodes CSAGDKNTGELFF.

The chain combines TRBV29-1 with TRBJ2-7; 7 bases are a match to TRBD1. The V segment lost 6 bases and the J segment 2 bases; nucleotides outside the gene matches: 10. This CDR3 is 14 amino acids long. Germline CDR1 reads SQVTM; CDR2 reads ANQGSEA. Here the CDR3 DNA reads TGCAGCGTAGCTGACAGGGTTCCGCCCTACGAGCAGTACTTC. As protein: CSVADRVPPYEQYF.

V gene TRBV27 combines with J gene TRBJ2-3; perhaps D is TRBD1 or TRBD2 (5 bases each). Trimming shortened V by 6 bases and J by 2 bases, and 9 bases separated the two germline ends. Germline V gives CDR1 MNHEY, CDR2 SMNVEV (reference sequence). The CDR3 extends over 13 amino acids. The CDR3 nucleotides are TGTGCCAGCAGGGGACGGCTCACAGATACGCAGTATTTT. This encodes CASRGRLTDTQYF.

J is TRBJ2-1 and V is TRBV11-1; 7 nucleotides agree with TRBD2. V trimming: 2 bases; J trimming: 5 bases; junction bases outside the gene matches: 3. Germline V gene lookup returns CDR1 SGHAT and CDR2 FQDESV (reference sequence). The CDR3 runs to 14 residues. In DNA form, the CDR3 reads TGTGCCAGCAGCTTATCCCTAGCGGACAATGAGCAGTTCTTC. Protein product: CASSLSLADNEQFF.

As DNA, the CDR3 is TGTGCCAGCAGTACCCGGGGAAACTCCTACAATGAGCAGTTCTTC. It is translated as CASSTRGNSYNEQFF. The chain couples TRBV2 to TRBJ2-1; weak D call: TRBD2 (5 bases). V dropped 5 bases and J dropped 0 bases, with 11 bases sitting between them. The CDR3 has 15 amino acids. CDR1 is SNHLY, CDR2 FYNNEI, per germline.

The chain carries TRBV20-1 and TRBJ2-7; possibly TRBD1 or TRBD2 for D (5 bases each). Germline assignment: CDR1 DFQATT and CDR2 SNEGSKA (reference sequence). With 4 bases removed from V and 7 bases from J, the gap between germline ends came to 17 bases. The CDR3 loop spans 13 amino acids. This chain's CDR3 is CSAKGSFYDEQYF. The CDR3 DNA reads as TGCAGTGCTAAGGGGAGCTTCTACGATGAGCAGTACTTC.

This clonotype was seen repeatedly, ten times or more. The CDR3 DNA sequence: TGTGCCAGCAGTTTTGGGAGGGCGTCACACAATGAGCAGTTCTTC. This codes for CASSFGRASHNEQFF. The V call is TRBV28, the J call TRBJ2-1; 7 positions match TRBD2. The CDR3 has 15 residues. CDR1 is MDHEN, CDR2 SYDVKM, per germline. V was pared by 3 bases and J by 5 bases, with 7 bases of the junction left unmatched.

The chain is built from TRBV29-1 and TRBJ2-5, with D possibly being TRBD2 (6 bases). The DNA end is more similar to TRBJ2-7, so the J call may be wrong. This CDR3 is 12 amino acids long. Per the germline V gene, CDR1 is SQVTM and CDR2 is ANQGSEA. The CDR3 DNA reads as TGCAGCGTGGCGTCGGGGGATAGCGAGCAGTACTTC. It encodes CSVASGDSEQYF.

The chain carries TRBV21-1 and TRBJ1-3; the listed D gene, TRBD1, was not tested against the DNA. TRBV21-1 is annotated as a pseudogene. The length of the CDR3 is 20 residues. The CDR3 is CASSPAARQGCFDLGNTIYF. The CDR3 DNA sequence: TGTGCCAGCAGCCCCGCTGCACGACAGGGGTGTTTTGATTTAGGAAACACCATATATTTT.

The chain uses TRBV29-1 and TRBJ2-1, with D uncertain. V lost 0 bases to trimming and J lost 6 bases, with 12 bases between them. The CDR3 spans 14 residues. Germline values: CDR1 SQVTM, CDR2 ANQGSEA. CDR3 region: CSVEDRTPSNEQFF. For the CDR3, the DNA is TGCAGCGTTGAAGATCGGACCCCGAGCAATGAGCAGTTCTTC.

The table lists this clonotype with many counts. The rearrangement uses TRBV27 and TRBJ2-6, with no clear D. V was pared by 5 bases and J by 0 bases, with 8 bases between. The germline gives CDR1 MNHEY, CDR2 SMNVEV (reference sequence). The CDR3 is 15 residues long. CDR3 bases: TGTGCCAGCAGTCCGGTTGGCTCTGGGGCCAACGTCCTGACTTTC. Its translation: CASSPVGSGANVLTF.